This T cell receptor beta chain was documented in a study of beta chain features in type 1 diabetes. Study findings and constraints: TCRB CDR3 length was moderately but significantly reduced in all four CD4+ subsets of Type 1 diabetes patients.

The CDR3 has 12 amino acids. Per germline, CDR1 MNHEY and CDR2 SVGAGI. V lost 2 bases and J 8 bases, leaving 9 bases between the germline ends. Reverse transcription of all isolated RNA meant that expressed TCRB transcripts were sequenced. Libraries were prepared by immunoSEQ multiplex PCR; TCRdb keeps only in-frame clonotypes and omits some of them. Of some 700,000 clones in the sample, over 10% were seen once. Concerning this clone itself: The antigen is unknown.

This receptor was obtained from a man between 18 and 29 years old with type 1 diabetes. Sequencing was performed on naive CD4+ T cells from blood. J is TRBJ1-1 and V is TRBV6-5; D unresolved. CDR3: CASSYAQEEAFF. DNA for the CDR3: TGTGCCAGCAGTTACGCCCAGGAGGAAGCTTTCTTT.